One and the same sample provided the 17 T cell receptor beta chains below, sequenced in a study of T cells in tumors after PD-1 blockade. Data came from immunoSEQ multiplex PCR; TCRdb stores just in-frame clones and leaves some out. The sample contains about 24,000 clones, roughly 80% of which appear only once. The starting material was PBMCs, obtained after anti-PD-1 treatment. These receptor sequences come from a human donor with basal cell carcinoma.

The rearrangement uses TRBV4-2 and TRBJ2-7, with D perhaps matching TRBD1 (7 bases). Germline assignment: CDR1 LGHNA and CDR2 YNFKEQ. The germline V and J ends were trimmed by 1 base and 4 bases, with 17 bases remaining between them. This CDR3 has 16 amino acids. CDR3 in DNA: TGTGCCAGCAGCCAAGGGAGGGGGCAACCCGTTTACGAGCAGTACTTC. Protein: CASSQGRGQPVYEQYF.

This clone is labeled medium-sized. J is TRBJ2-2 and V is TRBV6-4; 10 positions match TRBD1. CDR1 is MRHNA and CDR2 is SNTAGT in the germline V gene. With 0 bases clipped from V and 4 bases from J, the junction kept 2 bases outside the gene matches. This CDR3 is built from 16 residues. CDR3 in DNA: TGTGCCAGCAGTGACTCGGGACAGGGGTCCACCGGGGAGCTGTTTTTT. This codes for CASSDSGQGSTGELFF.

As to this clone: The DNA is omitted, as the CDR3 cannot be located on it reliably, and the CDR3 follows TCRdb's listing. V usage is TRBV5-6 and J usage is TRBJ2-7; the table gives TRBD2 as D, unverified against the DNA. The germline V gene encodes CDR1 SGHDT and CDR2 YYEEEE. The CDR3 region is 15 residues in length, termini included. CDR3 in amino acids: CASSSIFWSSYEQYF.

The chain combines TRBV12-3 or TRBV12-4 with TRBJ1-1, with D uncertain. V lost 2 bases to trimming and J lost 1 base, with 5 bases between them. The CDR3 totals 13 residues. The CDR3 DNA is TGTGCCAGCAGTTTAAGCCCGAACACTGAAGCTTTCTTT. Translation: CASSLSPNTEAFF.

This chain uses TRBV2 with TRBJ2-3, with a tentative D call TRBD2 (5 bases). The CDR3 is made up of 15 amino acids. V dropped 4 bases and J dropped 2 bases, with 13 bases sitting between them. In germline, CDR1 is SNHLY, CDR2 FYNNEI. CDR3: CASSVTDSSTDTQYF. The CDR3 DNA reads as TGTGCCAGCAGTGTGACGGACTCTTCCACAGATACGCAGTATTTT.

With regard to this clone: At one end, the junction sequence differs from germline, possibly due to a read error. The V gene is TRBV7-7, the J gene TRBJ2-5; no clear D gene. The length of the CDR3 is 15 residues. The germline gives CDR1 SSHAT, CDR2 FNYEAQ (reference sequence). CDR3 amino acids: CASSLVGSVAETQYF. In nucleotides, the CDR3 is TGTGCTAGCAGCTTAGTCGGATCGGTTGCAGAGACCCAGTACTTC. Based on the CDR3 plus reference TRBV7-7 and TRBJ2-5, the full variable domain is GAGVSQSPRYKVTKRGQDVTLRCDPISSHATLYWYQQALGQGPEFLTYFNYEAQPDKSGLPSDRFSAERPEGSISTLTIQRTEQRDSAMYRCASSLVGSVAETQYFGPGTRLLVL.

The chain couples TRBV3-1 (or the pseudogene TRBV3-2) to TRBJ2-4, with D perhaps given as TRBD1 or TRBD2 (5 bases each). This CDR3 region has 14 residues. CDR1 LGHDT and CDR2 YNNKEL come from the germline V gene (reference sequence). V lost 4 bases to trimming and J lost 6 bases, with 13 bases between them. The CDR3 DNA sequence: TGTGCCAGCAGCCTTCGGGGACGGGGAAACATTCAGTACTTC. Encoded protein: CASSLRGRGNIQYF.

This clone was seen only a few times. V and J are TRBV10-3 and TRBJ2-3; D unclear. In germline, CDR1 is ENHRY, CDR2 SYGVKD. This CDR3 region has 16 residues. V was pared by 2 bases and J by 1 base, with 13 bases between. CDR3 nucleotides: TGTGCCATCAGTGAGAGGTTCCGTACAGGCACAGATACGCAGTATTTT. Translated, it gives CAISERFRTGTDTQYF.

The J gene is TRBJ2-5, the V gene TRBV3-1 (or the pseudogene TRBV3-2); TRBD2 aligns across 10 bases. The CDR3 totals 16 residues. The trim removed 2 bases at V and 2 bases at J, leaving 5 bases unmatched. Germline loops: CDR1 LGHDT, CDR2 YNNKEL (reference sequence). The CDR3 DNA reads as TGTGCCAGCAGCCAACGAGCGGGGGGGCTGCAAGAGACCCAGTACTTC. Its protein product is CASSQRAGGLQETQYF.

V gene TRBV23-1 combines with J gene TRBJ1-6; D remains unclear. TRBV23-1 is filed as an ORF, its function uncertain. This CDR3 region has 15 residues. V shed 4 bases and J shed 5 bases, with 12 bases lying between them. The CDR3 DNA follows: TGCGCCAGCAGTCTTACAGCCTTTAATAATTCACCCCTCCACTTT. Protein sequence: CASSLTAFNNSPLHF.

J is TRBJ1-1 and V is TRBV10-3, with a weak D call TRBD1 (5 bases). Trimming pared 5 bases from V and 2 bases from J, leaving 9 bases between. The CDR3 runs 13 residues. CDR1 and CDR2 from the germline V gene are ENHRY and SYGVKD. The CDR3 DNA sequence: TGTGCCATCAGTCCCGACAGTAACACTGAAGCTTTCTTT. Translation gives CAISPDSNTEAFF.

The chain links TRBV6-2 or TRBV6-3 to TRBJ1-2; 10 bases are shared with TRBD1. CDR1 is MNHEY, CDR2 SVGEGT, per germline. V lost 6 bases and J lost 4; bases outside the gene matches: 8. The CDR3 runs to 15 residues. The DNA for the CDR3 is TGTGCCAGCAGCCCATCTGGACAGGGGGTCTATGGCTACACCTTC. Its protein product is CASSPSGQGVYGYTF.

This clone was observed once. CDR3 nucleotides: TGTGCCAGCAGCCGGACAGGGACTATCTATGGCTACACCTTC. Amino acid sequence: CASSRTGTIYGYTF. The chain joins TRBV3-1 (or the pseudogene TRBV3-2) to TRBJ1-2; 8 nucleotides line up with TRBD1. V trimming: 4 bases; J trimming: 4 bases; junction bases outside the gene matches: 5. Germline CDR1 is LGHDT and CDR2 is YNNKEL (reference sequence). The CDR3 extends over 14 amino acids.

The chain employs TRBV12-3 or TRBV12-4 and TRBJ2-3; 7 bases are a match to TRBD2. V was pared by 6 bases and J by 14 bases, with 14 bases of the junction left unmatched. This CDR3 has 13 amino acids. The chain's CDR3 is CASSPRRGTGGYF. CDR3 coding DNA: TGTGCCAGCAGCCCCAGACGGGGGACGGGAGGGTATTTT.

The rearrangement links TRBV18 to TRBJ2-1; 8 bases fit TRBD1. V lost 0 bases to trimming and J lost 7 bases; unmatched junction nucleotides: 5. The germline CDR1 and CDR2 sequences are KGHSH and LQKENI. CDR3 length: 15 residues. CDR3 sequence: CASSPPGTGWNEQFF. CDR3 nucleotide sequence: TGTGCCAGCTCACCACCCGGGACAGGATGGAATGAGCAGTTCTTC.

The chain is built from TRBV5-1 and TRBJ1-2, with 11 bases identical to TRBD1. Trimming removed 7 bases from V and 5 bases from J; junction bases left unmatched: 4. This CDR3 has 13 residues. Germline V gene lookup returns CDR1 SGHRS and CDR2 YFSETQ. CDR3 sequence: CASGQGAGYGYTF. CDR3 nucleotides: TGCGCCAGCGGACAGGGGGCTGGATATGGCTACACCTTC. Variable domain in full (rest from reference TRBV5-1 and TRBJ1-2): KAGVTQTPRYLIKTRGQQVTLSCSPISGHRSVSWYQQTPGQGLQFLFEYFSETQRNKGNFPGRFSGRQFSNSRSEMNVSTLELGDSALYLCASGQGAGYGYTFGSGTRLTVV.

The chain joins TRBV5-1 to TRBJ1-2; a possible D gene is TRBD1 (5 bases). In germline, CDR1 is SGHRS, CDR2 YFSETQ. The V and J ends lost 1 base and 6 bases respectively, with 10 bases between them. The CDR3 covers 13 residues. CDR3 sequence (DNA): TGCGCCAGCAGCTTGTGGCAGGGCAATGGCTACACCTTC. It encodes CASSLWQGNGYTF.